This T cell receptor (beta chain) is from a study of cytomegalovirus exposure and HLA in healthy donors. The overall study: There were 117 million unique TCR beta sequences, drawn from 180 million or so T cells, in an earlier analysis.

Points on this clone: Its specificity is unknown.

The PCR made use of 60 Vbeta and 13 Jbeta primers. Assay: immunoSEQ multiplex PCR; the TCRdb copy retains only in-frame clones and omits some. Among 100,000 to 150,000 clones, about 74% were seen once, and the ten largest hold around 6.6%. Trimming removed 3 bases at V and 0 bases at J, with 8 bases between. The CDR3 is made up of 14 amino acids. Germline loops: CDR1 MNHEY, CDR2 SMNVEV (reference sequence). Overall study findings and caveats: Analysis was carried out at a later point, and it linked a missense DCLRE1C variant to TCR beta V- and J-gene trimming. The study put some 150 TCR beta chains on its list as cytomegalovirus-associated.

The TCR comes from a man in his forties in good health and CMV-seropositive. Sequencing was performed on PBMCs. The chain links TRBV27 to TRBJ1-1; D unresolved. For the CDR3, the DNA is TGTGCCAGCAGTTTCTCTGTTATGAACACTGAAGCTTTCTTT. Residues: CASSFSVMNTEAFF.